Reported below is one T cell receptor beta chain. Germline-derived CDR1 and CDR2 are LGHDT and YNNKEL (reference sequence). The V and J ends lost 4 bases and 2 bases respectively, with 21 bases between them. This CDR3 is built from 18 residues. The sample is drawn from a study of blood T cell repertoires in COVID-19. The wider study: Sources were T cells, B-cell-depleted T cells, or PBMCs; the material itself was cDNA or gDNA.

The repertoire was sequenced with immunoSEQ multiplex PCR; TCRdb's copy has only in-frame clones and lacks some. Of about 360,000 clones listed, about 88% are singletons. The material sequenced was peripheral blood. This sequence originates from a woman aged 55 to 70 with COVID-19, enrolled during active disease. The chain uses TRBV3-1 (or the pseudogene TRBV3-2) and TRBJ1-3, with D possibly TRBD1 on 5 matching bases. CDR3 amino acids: CASSPRTGRELTGNTIYF. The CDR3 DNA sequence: TGTGCCAGCAGCCCCCGCACGGGCAGGGAACTGACTGGAAACACCATATATTTT.